This T cell receptor beta chain was retrieved from a study of cytomegalovirus exposure and HLA in healthy donors. Background on the study: It was reported in a later analysis that the same platform had been used for the 120 validation repertoires as for the 550 to 750 first-cohort repertoires.

Overall study results and limits: Cytomegalovirus-associated status was assigned to 164 TCR beta chains.

The protocol was immunoSEQ multiplex PCR, while the TCRdb copy is restricted to in-frame clones and leaves out a portion. The profile covers 120,000 or so clones, with roughly 84% appearing a single time and about 2.2% taken by the ten largest. On this clone itself: What it binds is unknown.

The CDR3 loop spans 15 amino acids. Germline CDR1 reads SGHDN; CDR2 reads FVKESK. V trimming: 5 bases; J trimming: 5 bases; junction bases outside the gene matches: 11. The receptor's source is a woman in her thirties in good health and CMV-seronegative. Sequenced input: PBMCs. V usage is TRBV14 and J usage is TRBJ1-1; 7 bases fit TRBD1. CDR3 region: CASSFRTGLATEAFF. The CDR3 nucleotides read TGTGCCAGCAGCTTCCGGACAGGCCTGGCGACTGAAGCTTTCTTT. The full variable domain, in which reference TRBV14 and TRBJ1-1 provide the parts outside the CDR3, is EAGVTQFPSHSVIEKGQTVTLRCDPISGHDNLYWYRRVMGKEIKFLLHFVKESKQDESGMPNNRFLAERTGGTYSTLKVQPAELEDSGVYFCASSFRTGLATEAFFGQGTRLTVV.